A single sample is the source of the 15 T cell receptor beta chains below, sequenced in a study of control samples from healthy donors and cancer patients. The method was immunoSEQ multiplex PCR; TCRdb's version includes in-frame clones alone and lacks a portion of them. In the table there are about 150,000 clones, about 95% of which are singletons. The specimen was PBMCs. Source of these receptors: a man in his fifties or sixties with colorectal cancer.

The chain carries TRBV5-1 and TRBJ2-3; a possible D gene is TRBD2 (6 bases). Germline lookup yields CDR1 SGHRS and CDR2 YFSETQ. The CDR3 is 19 amino acids. Trimming shortened V by 0 bases and J by 4 bases, and 24 bases separated the two germline ends. This chain's CDR3 is CASSLVSLRGSLGADTQYF. CDR3 sequence (DNA): TGCGCCAGCAGCTTGGTATCTTTGCGGGGATCCCTAGGCGCAGATACGCAGTATTTT.

This clone was counted between two and nine times. The genes are TRBV24-1 and TRBJ2-2, with 7 bases fitting TRBD1. The trim removed 3 bases at V and 3 bases at J, leaving 12 bases unmatched. Germline V gene lookup returns CDR1 KGHDR and CDR2 SFDVKD. CDR3 length: 18 residues. The CDR3: CATSDRYSRGPDTGELFF. The DNA of the CDR3 is TGTGCCACCAGTGATCGGTATAGTAGGGGGCCAGACACCGGGGAGCTGTTTTTT.

This rearrangement joins TRBV9 to TRBJ1-1; 8 nucleotides line up with TRBD1. The germline V gene has CDR1 SGDLS and CDR2 YYNGEE. CDR3 length equals 16 residues. J lost 3 bases, V lost 3 bases, and 10 bases had no gene match. The CDR3 bases are TGTGCCAGCAGCGCCTTGGGCAGGGGGCACGACACTGAAGCTTTCTTT. Translated, it gives CASSALGRGHDTEAFF.

In this sample, this clone turned up a few times. The DNA of the CDR3 is TGTGCCAGCAGACAGGCGGACTATGGCTACACCTTC. Its translation is CASRQADYGYTF. The chain combines TRBV19 with TRBJ1-2, with a tentative D call TRBD1 (6 bases). The CDR3 length is 12 residues. CDR1 and CDR2 from the germline V gene are LNHDA and SQIVND (reference sequence). V gave up 9 bases and J gave up 3 bases, with 11 bases separating them.

This clone was picked up a small number of times. The chain links TRBV6-6 to TRBJ1-2; D remains unclear. The CDR3 extends over 13 amino acids. The V end lost 2 bases, the J end lost 6 bases, and 10 bases lay between the germline ends. Germline V lookup: CDR1 MNHNY, CDR2 SVGAGI (reference sequence). CDR3 residues: CASSYDGDNGYTF. CDR3 nucleotide sequence: TGTGCCAGCAGTTACGACGGTGATAATGGCTACACCTTC.

The CDR3 region has the DNA TGTGCCAGCATCTTTTCCGCGGGAAGCTCCTACGAGCAGTACTTC. Encoded protein: CASIFSAGSSYEQYF. The chain employs TRBV28 and TRBJ2-7; maybe TRBD2 (6 bases). The CDR3 runs 15 residues. V gave up 7 bases and J gave up 0 bases, with 16 bases separating them. From germline, CDR1 is MDHEN and CDR2 SYDVKM.

The CDR3 region is CATSRDRGQAPLHF. In nucleotides, the CDR3 is TGTGCCACCAGCAGGGACAGAGGGCAAGCACCCCTCCACTTT. The chain has TRBV15 and TRBJ1-6; D may be TRBD1 (6 bases). Trimming removed 3 bases at V and 11 bases at J, with 14 bases between. This CDR3 spans 14 amino acids. CDR1 is LNHNV, CDR2 YYDKDF, per germline (reference sequence).

V usage is TRBV2 and J usage is TRBJ2-7, with 8 bases fitting TRBD1. The CDR3 has 14 residues. CDR1 SNHLY and CDR2 FYNNEI come from the germline V gene. With 6 bases clipped from V and 4 bases from J, the junction kept 8 bases outside the gene matches. The CDR3 DNA reads TGTGCCAGCAGGGACAGGGCCTTGCGTTACGAGCAGTACTTC. Its translation: CASRDRALRYEQYF. Full variable domain (missing parts from reference TRBV2 and TRBJ2-7): EPEVTQTPSHQVTQMGQEVILRCVPISNHLYFYWYRQILGQKVEFLVSFYNNEISEKSEIFDDQFSVERPDGSNFTLKIRSTKLEDSAMYFCASRDRALRYEQYFGPGTRLTVT.

This clone was seen just once. The chain has TRBV19 and TRBJ2-3; D is unresolved. The length of the CDR3 is 13 residues. Germline assignment: CDR1 LNHDA and CDR2 SQIVND (reference sequence). Trimming took 4 bases from V and 0 from J, leaving 5 bases between them. Here the CDR3 reads CASSTKSTDTQYF. The CDR3 DNA reads as TGTGCCAGTAGTACGAAGAGCACAGATACGCAGTATTTT.

V gene TRBV2 combines with J gene TRBJ2-5; D remains unclear. The CDR3 spans 13 residues. Trimming took off 6 bases at V and 5 bases at J, with 13 bases between the two ends. CDR1 SNHLY and CDR2 FYNNEI come from the germline V gene. For the CDR3, the DNA is TGTGCCAGCAGCCCTGGCCTAGGCGAGACCCAGTACTTC. Residues: CASSPGLGETQYF.

This rearrangement joins TRBV7-2 to TRBJ1-3; maybe TRBD1 (6 bases). Trimming shortened V by 1 base and J by 0 bases, and 7 bases separated the two germline ends. Per germline, CDR1 SGHTA and CDR2 FQGNSA. The CDR3 has 15 residues. CDR3 nucleotide sequence: TGTGCCAGCAGCTTAGGGGGGGCCTCTGGAAACACCATATATTTT. Its protein product is CASSLGGASGNTIYF.

The chain uses TRBV6-5 and TRBJ1-2; D unclear. The germline V gene has CDR1 MNHEY and CDR2 SVGAGI. The length of the CDR3 is 15 residues. Trimming removed 2 bases at V and 7 bases at J, with 17 bases between. As DNA, the CDR3 is TGTGCCAGCAGTTACCGGCCCCATTCCCCCTCTGGCTACACCTTC. This encodes CASSYRPHSPSGYTF.

This chain uses TRBV14 with TRBJ2-5; no clear D. Germline-derived CDR1 and CDR2 are SGHDN and FVKESK. Trimming removed 1 base from V and 5 bases from J, with 8 bases in between. CDR3 length: 13 residues. DNA for the CDR3: TGTGCCAGCAGCCAAGTGGTCGGGGAGACCCAGTACTTC. Protein: CASSQVVGETQYF.

The CDR3 reads CASSRGQGSTEAFF. DNA for the CDR3: TGTGCCAGCAGTCGCGGACAGGGCTCCACTGAAGCTTTCTTT. The genes are TRBV6-6 and TRBJ1-1; 8 bases fit TRBD1. Germline-derived CDR1 and CDR2 are MNHNY and SVGAGI (reference sequence). This CDR3 has 14 residues. Unmatched junction bases numbered 6, after V lost 5 bases and J lost 4 bases.

This chain links TRBV3-1 (or the pseudogene TRBV3-2) with TRBJ1-6, with 12 bases aligning to TRBD1. Germline values: CDR1 LGHDT, CDR2 YNNKEL (reference sequence). Trimming took 4 bases from V and 10 from J; bases not matched to a gene: 5. The CDR3 consists of 15 residues. This CDR3 reads CASSPGTGGWSPLHF. CDR3 nucleotides: TGTGCCAGCAGCCCCGGGACAGGGGGCTGGTCACCCCTCCACTTT.